The source of this TCR beta chain is a study of blood T cells in healthy people across ages. Sample-barcoded 5' priming and a J-beta primer mix drove a second PCR of 7 to 11 cycles. TCRdb re-called the 5' RACE reads with MiXCR, one entry per CDR3 protein. The sample lists some 640,000 distinct CDR3 sequences; 49% were seen once. The ends were cut back, 1 base at V and 5 bases at J, with 11 bases in the middle. The CDR3 is 14 residues long. Germline-derived CDR1 and CDR2 are LNHNV and YYDKDF (reference sequence). Specimen: blood. J is TRBJ1-1 and V is TRBV15; D might be TRBD1 (5 bases). The receptor's source is a woman aged 55-69 years in good health. CDR3 region: CATSRGGRGTEAFF. CDR3 coding DNA: TGTGCCACCAGCAGAGGGGGGAGGGGTACTGAAGCTTTCTTT.